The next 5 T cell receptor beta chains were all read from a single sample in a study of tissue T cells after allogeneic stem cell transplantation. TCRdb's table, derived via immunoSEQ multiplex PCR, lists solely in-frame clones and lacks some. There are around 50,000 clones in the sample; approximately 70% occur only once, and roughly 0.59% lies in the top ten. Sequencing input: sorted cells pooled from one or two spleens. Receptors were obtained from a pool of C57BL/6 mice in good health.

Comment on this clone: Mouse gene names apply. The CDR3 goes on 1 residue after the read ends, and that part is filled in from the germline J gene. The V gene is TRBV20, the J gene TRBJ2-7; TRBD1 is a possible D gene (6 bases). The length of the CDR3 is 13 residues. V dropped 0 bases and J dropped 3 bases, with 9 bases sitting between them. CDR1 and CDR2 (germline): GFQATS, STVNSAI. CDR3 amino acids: CGARDVGHYEQYF. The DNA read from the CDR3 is TGTGGTGCTAGGGATGTGGGACACTATGAACAGTAC.

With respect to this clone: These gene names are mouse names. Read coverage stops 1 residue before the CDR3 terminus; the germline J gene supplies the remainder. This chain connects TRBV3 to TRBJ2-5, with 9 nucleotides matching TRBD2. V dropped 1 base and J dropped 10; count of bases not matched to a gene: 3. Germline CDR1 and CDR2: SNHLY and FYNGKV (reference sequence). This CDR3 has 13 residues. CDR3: CASSLDWGDPQYF. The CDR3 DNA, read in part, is TGTGCCAGCAGCTTAGACTGGGGGGATCCCCAGTAC.

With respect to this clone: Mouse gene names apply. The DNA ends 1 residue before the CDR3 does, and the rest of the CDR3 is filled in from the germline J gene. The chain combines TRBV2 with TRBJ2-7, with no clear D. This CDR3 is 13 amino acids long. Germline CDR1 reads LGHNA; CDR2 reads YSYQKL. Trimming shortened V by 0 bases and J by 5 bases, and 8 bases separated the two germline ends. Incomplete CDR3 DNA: TGTGCCAGCAGCCAAGATCCCGGGGATGAACAGTAC. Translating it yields CASSQDPGDEQY. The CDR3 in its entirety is CASSQDPGDEQYF.

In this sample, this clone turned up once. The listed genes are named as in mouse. The part of the CDR3 DNA that was read is TGCACCTGCAGCAGGACTGGGGGGGGACTCTATGCTGAGCAGTTC. Protein: CTCSRTGGGLYAEQF. In full, the CDR3 reads CTCSRTGGGLYAEQFF. V is TRBV1 and J is TRBJ2-1; TRBD2 matches at 12 bases. The observed sequence ends 1 residue before the CDR3 terminus, with the missing tail filled in from the germline J gene. J was trimmed by 3 bases and V by 6 bases; bases with no gene match: 6. CDR3 length: 16 residues. CDR1 and CDR2 (germline): NSQYPW, LRSPGD (reference sequence).

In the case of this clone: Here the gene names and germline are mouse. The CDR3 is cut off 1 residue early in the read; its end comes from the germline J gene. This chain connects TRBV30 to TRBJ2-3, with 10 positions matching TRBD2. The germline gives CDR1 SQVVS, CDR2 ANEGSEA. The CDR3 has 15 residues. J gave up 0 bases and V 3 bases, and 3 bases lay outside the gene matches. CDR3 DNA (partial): TGTAGTTCTAGCCCTGGGGGGGCGAGTGCAGAAACGCTGTAT. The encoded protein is CSSSPGGASAETLY. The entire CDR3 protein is CSSSPGGASAETLYF.